Following are 7 T cell receptor beta chains from one sample sequenced in a study of OX40 agonist ivuxolimab in advanced cancers. The table came from immunoSEQ multiplex PCR; TCRdb's copy has only in-frame clones and leaves some out. Found here are about 46,000 clones, more than 85% of them singletons; the top ten hold about 52%. Here the sequenced sample was CD4+ or CD8+ T cells sorted from blood, taken in a trial of the OX40 agonist ivuxolimab. The receptor source for this set is an adult with an advanced solid tumor such as melanoma, head and neck, liver or kidney cancer.

V and J are TRBV19 and TRBJ2-1; TRBD2 aligns across 8 bases. The CDR3 has 19 residues. The germline gives CDR1 LNHDA, CDR2 SQIVND (reference sequence). With V trimmed by 1 base and J by 4 bases, 15 bases remained unmatched. The CDR3 region is CASSIVPPSSSGIYNEQFF. The DNA for the CDR3 is TGTGCCAGTAGTATAGTACCCCCGAGCAGTAGCGGGATTTACAATGAGCAGTTCTTC.

The V and J genes are TRBV6-1 and TRBJ2-3; 7 bases agree with TRBD2. With V trimmed by 6 bases and J by 2 bases, 8 bases remained unmatched. CDR3 length equals 15 residues. The germline CDR1 and CDR2 sequences are MNHNS and SASEGT. The CDR3 spells CASRKEAGNTDTQYF. The DNA for the CDR3 is TGTGCCAGCAGAAAAGAAGCGGGGAACACAGATACGCAGTATTTT.

The chain joins TRBV5-5 to TRBJ1-2, with 7 positions matching TRBD1. CDR1 and CDR2 from the germline V gene are SGHKS and YYEKEE (reference sequence). CDR3 size: 17 residues. V gave up 1 base and J gave up 4 bases; unmatched junction bases: 13. This CDR3 reads CASSLTLDPTGSYGYTF. CDR3 in DNA: TGTGCCAGCAGCTTGACCCTAGACCCGACAGGGAGCTATGGCTACACCTTC. Looking up the rest from reference TRBV5-5 and TRBJ1-2 gives the full variable domain: DAGVTQSPTHLIKTRGQQVTLRCSPISGHKSVSWYQQVLGQGPQFIFQYYEKEERGRGNFPDRFSARQFPNYSSELNVNALLLGDSALYLCASSLTLDPTGSYGYTFGSGTRLTVV.

CDR3 sequence reads: CAWKTVTSPLHF. CDR3 in DNA: TGTGCCTGGAAGACCGTCACTTCACCCCTCCACTTT. The chain employs TRBV30 and TRBJ1-6; D ambiguous. The CDR3 runs to 12 residues. Looked up from germline, CDR1 is GTSNPN and CDR2 is SVGIG (reference sequence). Trimming pared 4 bases from V and 9 bases from J, leaving 10 bases between.

The V gene is TRBV9, the J gene TRBJ1-5; unclear D gene. Germline V gives CDR1 SGDLS, CDR2 YYNGEE. V was trimmed by 0 bases and J by 4 bases, leaving 8 bases between them. The CDR3 loop spans 14 amino acids. The CDR3 sequence: CASSVEAANQPQHF. CDR3 DNA: TGTGCCAGCAGCGTAGAGGCAGCGAATCAGCCCCAGCATTTT.

This clone was seen only a few times. The chain is built from TRBV19 and TRBJ1-2; 9 bases map to TRBD1. This CDR3 spans 14 amino acids. Losses at the gene ends were 2 bases for V and 3 bases for J; bases not matched to a gene: 1. Germline values: CDR1 LNHDA, CDR2 SQIVND (reference sequence). This CDR3 reads CASSITGGDYGYTF. The CDR3 nucleotides read TGTGCCAGTAGTATAACAGGGGGCGACTATGGCTACACCTTC.

V usage is TRBV7-8 and J usage is TRBJ2-7; D possibly matches TRBD1 or TRBD2 (5 bases each). Per the germline V gene, CDR1 is SGHVS and CDR2 is FQNEAQ. The CDR3 contains 16 residues. Trimming took 0 bases from V and 6 from J, leaving 18 bases between them. As DNA, the CDR3 is TGTGCCAGCAGCTTAGCGCATTTCAATCCAGGGACCGAGCAGTACTTC. It specifies CASSLAHFNPGTEQYF. The complete variable domain, with remaining parts taken from reference TRBV7-8 and TRBJ2-7, reads GAGVSQSPRYKVAKRGQDVALRCDPISGHVSLFWYQQALGQGPEFLTYFQNEAQLDKSGLPSDRFFAERPEGSVSTLKIQRTQQEDSAVYLCASSLAHFNPGTEQYFGPGTRLTVT.